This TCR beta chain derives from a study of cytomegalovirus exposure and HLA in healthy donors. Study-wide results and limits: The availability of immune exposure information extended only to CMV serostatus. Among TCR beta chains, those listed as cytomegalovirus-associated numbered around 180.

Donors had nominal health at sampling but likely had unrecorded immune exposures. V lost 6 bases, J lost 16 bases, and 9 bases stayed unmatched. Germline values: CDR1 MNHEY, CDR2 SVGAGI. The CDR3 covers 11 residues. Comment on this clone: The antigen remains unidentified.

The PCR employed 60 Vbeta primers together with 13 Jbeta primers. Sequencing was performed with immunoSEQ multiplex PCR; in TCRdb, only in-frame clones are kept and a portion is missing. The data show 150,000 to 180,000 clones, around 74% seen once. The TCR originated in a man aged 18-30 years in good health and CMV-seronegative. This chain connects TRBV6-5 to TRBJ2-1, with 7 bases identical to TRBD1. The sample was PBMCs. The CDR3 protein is CASSLGQKSFF. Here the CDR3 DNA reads TGTGCCAGCAGCCTGGGACAGAAGTCTTTCTTC.